This TCR beta chain was obtained from a study of shared clonotypes between healthy human individuals. Study information: Donors, aged 18 to 49, were a couple of women and a few men.

About this clone: What it binds is not known.

The CDR3 loop spans 13 amino acids. Germline V gene sequence: CDR1 SGHRS, CDR2 YFSETQ. V lost 2 bases to trimming and J lost 9 bases, with 15 bases between them. Every subset's genomic DNA went evenly onto several immunoSEQ plates. Here immunoSEQ multiplex PCR was the method, and the copy in TCRdb shows in-frame clones only, minus some. The sample yields around 500,000 clones, 70% to 85% seen once. Study observations and caveats: Few donors restricted represented genetic and exposure-history diversity.

Material: PBMCs. The V and J genes are TRBV5-1 and TRBJ2-7; perhaps TRBD2 as D (5 bases). The TCR comes from a woman in her thirties or forties in good health. Some clones in this sample may be carry-over from other donors' samples. CDR3 residues: CASSLGGPPGQYF. The CDR3 region has the DNA TGCGCCAGCAGCTTAGGAGGTCCCCCCGGGCAGTACTTC.